This T cell receptor (beta chain) was retrieved from a study of blood T cell repertoires in COVID-19. Looking at the study overall: In each case, the material was cDNA or gDNA derived from T cells, B-cell-depleted T cells, or PBMCs.

This CDR3 region has 14 residues. Per germline, CDR1 LGHNA and CDR2 YSLEER. V was cut by 0 bases and J by 8 bases, with 13 bases left in between. The method was immunoSEQ multiplex PCR; TCRdb's version includes in-frame clones alone and lacks a portion of them. The table has about 90,000 clones, approximately 80% seen once. The rearrangement uses TRBV4-3 and TRBJ1-2; perhaps TRBD1 as D (5 bases). The clonotype comes from a woman in her 70s with acute or convalescent COVID-19. The material sequenced was peripheral blood. The CDR3 DNA is TGCGCCAGCAGCCAAGACCGTTACAGGCTCGGCTACACCTTC. The encoded protein is CASSQDRYRLGYTF.